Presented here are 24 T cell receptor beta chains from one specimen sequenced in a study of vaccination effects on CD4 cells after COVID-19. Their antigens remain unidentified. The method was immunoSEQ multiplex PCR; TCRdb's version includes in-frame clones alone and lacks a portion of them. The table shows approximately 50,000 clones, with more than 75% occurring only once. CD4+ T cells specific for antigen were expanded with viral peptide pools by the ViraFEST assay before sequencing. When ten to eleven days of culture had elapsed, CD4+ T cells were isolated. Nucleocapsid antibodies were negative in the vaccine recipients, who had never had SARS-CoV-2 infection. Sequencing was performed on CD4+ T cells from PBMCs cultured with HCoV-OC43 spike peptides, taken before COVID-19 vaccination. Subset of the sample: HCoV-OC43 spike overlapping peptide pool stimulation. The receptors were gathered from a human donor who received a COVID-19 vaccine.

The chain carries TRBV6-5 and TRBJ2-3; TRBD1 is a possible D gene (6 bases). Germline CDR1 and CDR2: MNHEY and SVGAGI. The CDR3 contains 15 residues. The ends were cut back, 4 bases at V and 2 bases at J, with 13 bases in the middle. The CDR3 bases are TGTGCCAGCAGTTCCCAGGGGACATACACAGATACGCAGTATTTT. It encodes CASSSQGTYTDTQYF.

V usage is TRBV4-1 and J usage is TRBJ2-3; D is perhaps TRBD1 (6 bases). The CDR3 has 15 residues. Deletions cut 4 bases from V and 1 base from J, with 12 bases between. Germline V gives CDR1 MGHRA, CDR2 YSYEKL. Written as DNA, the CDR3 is TGCGCCAGCAGCCGCGGACAGACCGGCACAGATACGCAGTATTTT. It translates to CASSRGQTGTDTQYF.

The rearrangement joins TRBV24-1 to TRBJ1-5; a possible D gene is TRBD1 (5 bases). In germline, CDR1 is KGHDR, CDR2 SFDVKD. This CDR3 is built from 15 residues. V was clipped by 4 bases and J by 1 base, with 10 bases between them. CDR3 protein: CATSESGLSNQPQHF. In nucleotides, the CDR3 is TGTGCCACCAGTGAATCGGGACTAAGCAATCAGCCCCAGCATTTT.

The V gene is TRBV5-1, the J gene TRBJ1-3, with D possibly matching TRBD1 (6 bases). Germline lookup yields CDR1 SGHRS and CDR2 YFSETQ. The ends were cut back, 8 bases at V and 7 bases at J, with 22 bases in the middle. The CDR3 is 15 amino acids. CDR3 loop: CASRQPGQGRNTIYF. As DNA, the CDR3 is TGCGCCAGTCGCCAGCCGGGGCAGGGGCGGAACACCATATATTTT.

The CDR3 DNA follows: TGCGCCAGCAGCCAAGATGGGGGGACCCAGTACTTC. Translated: CASSQDGGTQYF. This chain links TRBV4-1 with TRBJ2-5, with D perhaps given as TRBD1 or TRBD2 (5 bases each). The CDR3 sequence is 12 residues long. V dropped 0 bases and J dropped 7 bases, with 6 bases sitting between them. From germline, CDR1 is MGHRA and CDR2 YSYEKL.

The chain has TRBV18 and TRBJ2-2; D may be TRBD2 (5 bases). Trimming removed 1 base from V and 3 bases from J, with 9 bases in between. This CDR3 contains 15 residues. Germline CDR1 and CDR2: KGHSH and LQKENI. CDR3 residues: CASSPRRADTGELFF. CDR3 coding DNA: TGTGCCAGCTCACCACGGCGGGCAGACACCGGGGAGCTGTTTTTT.

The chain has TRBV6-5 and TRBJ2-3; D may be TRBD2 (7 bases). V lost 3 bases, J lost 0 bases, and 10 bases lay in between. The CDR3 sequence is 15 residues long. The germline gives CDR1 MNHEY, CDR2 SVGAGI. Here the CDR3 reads CASSYRGGSTDTQYF. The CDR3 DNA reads TGTGCCAGCAGTTATAGGGGGGGGAGCACAGATACGCAGTATTTT.

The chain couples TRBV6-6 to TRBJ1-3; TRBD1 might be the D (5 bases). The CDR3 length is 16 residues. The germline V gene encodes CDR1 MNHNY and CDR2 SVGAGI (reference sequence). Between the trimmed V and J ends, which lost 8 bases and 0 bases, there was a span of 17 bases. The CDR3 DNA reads TGTGCCAGCTCTCTTACAGGAAGTAACTCTGGAAACACCATATATTTT. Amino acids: CASSLTGSNSGNTIYF.

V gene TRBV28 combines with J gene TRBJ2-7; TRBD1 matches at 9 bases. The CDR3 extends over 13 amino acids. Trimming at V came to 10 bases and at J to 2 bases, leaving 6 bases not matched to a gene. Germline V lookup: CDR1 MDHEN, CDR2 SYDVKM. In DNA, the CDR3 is TGTGCCACCACCGGGACAGGGACCTACGAGCAGTACGTC. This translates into CATTGTGTYEQYV.

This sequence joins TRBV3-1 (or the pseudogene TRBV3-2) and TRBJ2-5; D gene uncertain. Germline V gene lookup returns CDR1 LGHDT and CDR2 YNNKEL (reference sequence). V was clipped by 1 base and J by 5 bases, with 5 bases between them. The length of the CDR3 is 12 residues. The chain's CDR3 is CASSQVPETQYF. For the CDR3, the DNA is TGTGCCAGCAGCCAAGTACCGGAGACCCAGTACTTC.

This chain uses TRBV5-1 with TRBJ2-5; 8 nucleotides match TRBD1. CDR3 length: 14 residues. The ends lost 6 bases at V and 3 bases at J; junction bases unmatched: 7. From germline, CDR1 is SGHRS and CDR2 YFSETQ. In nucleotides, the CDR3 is TGCGCCAGCACCCTGATGACAGGGGAAGAGACCCAGTACTTC. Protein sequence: CASTLMTGEETQYF.

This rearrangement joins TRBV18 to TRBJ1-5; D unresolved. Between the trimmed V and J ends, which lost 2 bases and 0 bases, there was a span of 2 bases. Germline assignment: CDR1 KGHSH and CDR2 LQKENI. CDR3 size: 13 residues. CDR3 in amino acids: CASSPNSNQPQHF. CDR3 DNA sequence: TGTGCCAGCTCACCAAATAGCAATCAGCCCCAGCATTTT.

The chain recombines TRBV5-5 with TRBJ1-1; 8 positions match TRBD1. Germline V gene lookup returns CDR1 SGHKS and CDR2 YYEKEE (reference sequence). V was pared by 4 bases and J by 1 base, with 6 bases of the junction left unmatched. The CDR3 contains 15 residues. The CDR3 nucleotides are TGTGCCAGCAGCCCATTGACAGGGGCGAACACTGAAGCTTTCTTT. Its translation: CASSPLTGANTEAFF.

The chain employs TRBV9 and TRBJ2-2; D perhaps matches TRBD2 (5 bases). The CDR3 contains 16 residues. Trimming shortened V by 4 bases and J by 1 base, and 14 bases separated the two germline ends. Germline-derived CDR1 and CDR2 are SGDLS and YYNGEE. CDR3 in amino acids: CASSLAAPGNTGELFF. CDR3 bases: TGTGCCAGCAGCCTAGCTGCCCCGGGGAACACCGGGGAGCTGTTTTTT. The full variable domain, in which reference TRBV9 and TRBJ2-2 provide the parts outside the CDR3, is DSGVTQTPKHLITATGQRVTLRCSPRSGDLSVYWYQQSLDQGLQFLIQYYNGEERAKGNILERFSAQQFPDLHSELNLSSLELGDSALYFCASSLAAPGNTGELFFGEGSRLTVL.

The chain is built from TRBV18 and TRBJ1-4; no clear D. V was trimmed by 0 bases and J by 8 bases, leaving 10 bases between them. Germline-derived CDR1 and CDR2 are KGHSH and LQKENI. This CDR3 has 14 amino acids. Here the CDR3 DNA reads TGTGCCAGCTCACCACCAGGGATGGAGGAAAAACTGTTTTTT. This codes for CASSPPGMEEKLFF.

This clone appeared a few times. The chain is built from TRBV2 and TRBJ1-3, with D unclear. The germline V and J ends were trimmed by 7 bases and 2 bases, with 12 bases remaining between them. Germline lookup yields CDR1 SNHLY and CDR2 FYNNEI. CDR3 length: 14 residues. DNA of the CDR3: TGTGCCAGCAAGCATTTAGGGCCTGGAAACACCATATATTTT. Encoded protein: CASKHLGPGNTIYF.

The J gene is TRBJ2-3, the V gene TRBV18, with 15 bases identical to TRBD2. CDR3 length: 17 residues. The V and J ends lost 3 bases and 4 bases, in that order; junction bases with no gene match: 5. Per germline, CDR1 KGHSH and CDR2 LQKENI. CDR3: CASSPFGLAGGPDTQYF. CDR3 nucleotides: TGTGCCAGCTCACCCTTTGGACTAGCGGGGGGGCCAGATACGCAGTATTTT.

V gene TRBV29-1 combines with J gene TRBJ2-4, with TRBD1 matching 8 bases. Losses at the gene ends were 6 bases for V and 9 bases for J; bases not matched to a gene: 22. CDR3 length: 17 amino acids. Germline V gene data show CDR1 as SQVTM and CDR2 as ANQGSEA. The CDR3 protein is CSVERWQGALSGSIQYF. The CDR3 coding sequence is TGCAGCGTCGAACGTTGGCAGGGGGCATTAAGTGGATCCATTCAGTACTTC.

This chain's CDR3 is CASSPDRGAFF. The CDR3 bases are TGTGCCAGCAGCCCAGACAGGGGTGCTTTCTTT. The chain joins TRBV7-9 to TRBJ1-1; 8 bases are shared with TRBD1. This CDR3 spans 11 amino acids. CDR1 and CDR2 from the germline V gene are SEHNR and FQNEAQ (reference sequence). V dropped 5 bases and J dropped 11; count of bases not matched to a gene: 4.

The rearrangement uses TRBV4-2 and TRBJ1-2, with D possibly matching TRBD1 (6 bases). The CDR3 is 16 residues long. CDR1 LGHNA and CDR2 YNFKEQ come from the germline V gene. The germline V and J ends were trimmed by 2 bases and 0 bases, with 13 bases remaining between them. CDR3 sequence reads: CASSQWGGGANYGYTF. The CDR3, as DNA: TGTGCCAGCAGCCAATGGGGCGGGGGCGCTAACTATGGCTACACCTTC.

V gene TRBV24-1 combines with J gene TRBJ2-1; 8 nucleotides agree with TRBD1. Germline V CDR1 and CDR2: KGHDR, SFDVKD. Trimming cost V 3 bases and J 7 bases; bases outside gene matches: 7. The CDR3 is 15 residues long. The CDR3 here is CATSDPRTGRNEQFF. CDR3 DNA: TGTGCCACCAGTGATCCCCGGACAGGGCGGAATGAGCAGTTCTTC.

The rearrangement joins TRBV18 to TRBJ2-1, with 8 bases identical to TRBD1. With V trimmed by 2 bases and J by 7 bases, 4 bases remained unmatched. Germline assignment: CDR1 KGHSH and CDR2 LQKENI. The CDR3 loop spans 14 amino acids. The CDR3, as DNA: TGTGCCAGCTCACCAGACAGGGGCAATAATGAGCAGTTCTTC. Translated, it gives CASSPDRGNNEQFF.

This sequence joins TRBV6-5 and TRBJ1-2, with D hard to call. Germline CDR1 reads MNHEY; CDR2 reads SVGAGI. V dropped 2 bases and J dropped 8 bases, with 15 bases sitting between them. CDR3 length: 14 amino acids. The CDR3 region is CASSYLNEGRGYTF. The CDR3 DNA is TGTGCCAGCAGTTACCTGAACGAGGGTAGGGGCTACACCTTC.

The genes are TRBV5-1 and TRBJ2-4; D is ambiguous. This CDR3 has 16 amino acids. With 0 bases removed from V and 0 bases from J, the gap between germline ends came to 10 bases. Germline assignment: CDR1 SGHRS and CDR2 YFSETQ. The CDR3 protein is CASSLDSFLAKNIQYF. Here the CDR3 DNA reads TGCGCCAGCAGCTTGGACAGCTTCCTAGCCAAAAACATTCAGTACTTC.